The clone carrying this TCR beta chain was seen many times. Its antigen is as yet unknown. This sample stems from a study of T cells in Graves' hyperthyroidism and ophthalmopathy. J gave up 5 bases and V 5 bases, and 11 bases lay outside the gene matches. This CDR3 is built from 15 residues. Study conclusions and caveats: Expanded thyroid clonotypes (above 0.001) were mostly also found in blood. A model of 13 V-J features distinguished ophthalmopathy from stable hyperthyroidism.

There were TCR beta CDR3 regions amplified from RNA transcripts. The HTBI set primed first-round TCR CDR3 RT-PCR. TCRdb independently ran MiXCR on the multiplex PCR reads; one entry per CDR3 protein. The sample records approximately 610,000 distinct CDR3 sequences, roughly 14% being singletons. The sequencing input was blood. The sequence derives from a woman aged 40 to 49 with Graves' ophthalmopathy. This sequence joins TRBV12-3 or TRBV12-4 and TRBJ2-7; TRBD2 matches 8 bases. The CDR3 region is CASSGLSGREHEQYF. In DNA form, the CDR3 reads TGTGCCAGCAGTGGGTTAAGCGGGAGAGAACACGAGCAGTACTTC.